These 11 T cell receptor beta chains originate from one sample sequenced in a study of cytomegalovirus exposure and HLA in healthy donors. A multiplex PCR was run with 60 Vbeta primers and 13 Jbeta primers. Generated by immunoSEQ multiplex PCR, the TCRdb table keeps only in-frame clones and is missing some. The sample shows roughly 130,000 clones, 66% of them seen only once. The sequenced sample consisted of PBMCs. The receptors come from a young man in good health and CMV-seronegative.

In regard to this clone: Relative to the germline gene, one junction end is altered; a read error may explain this. V gene TRBV7-9 combines with J gene TRBJ1-1, with 8 bases fitting TRBD1. Germline loops: CDR1 SEHNR, CDR2 FQNEAQ (reference sequence). This CDR3 contains 15 residues. DNA of the CDR3: TGTTCCAGCAGCCCCCTGGGACAGGAGAACACTGAAGCTTTCTTT. Residues: CSSSPLGQENTEAFF.

This clone is a singleton in its sample. The chain employs TRBV11-2 and TRBJ2-5; TRBD1 aligns across 7 bases. V gave up 5 bases and J gave up 2 bases; unmatched junction bases: 8. Germline CDR1 is SGHAT and CDR2 is FQNNGV. The CDR3 totals 15 residues. This CDR3 reads CASSPSGQPQETQYF. The CDR3 nucleotides read TGTGCCAGCAGCCCGTCGGGACAGCCTCAAGAGACCCAGTACTTC.

This chain connects TRBV6-1 to TRBJ2-7; TRBD2 might be the D (6 bases). Looked up from germline, CDR1 is MNHNS and CDR2 is SASEGT. This CDR3 has 15 residues. Trimming removed 8 bases at V and 0 bases at J, with 17 bases between. This CDR3 is CASSTGRLDSYEQYF. The CDR3 coding sequence is TGTGCCAGCTCAACCGGGAGACTTGACTCCTACGAGCAGTACTTC.

V is TRBV2 and J is TRBJ2-2, with TRBD2 matching 8 bases. After removal of 2 bases from V and 9 bases from J, the junction contained 8 bases not matched to a gene. The germline V gene has CDR1 SNHLY and CDR2 FYNNEI. The CDR3 runs to 15 residues. The CDR3 spells CASSERAGGPRELFF. In DNA form, the CDR3 reads TGTGCCAGCAGTGAACGTGCGGGGGGCCCTAGGGAGCTGTTTTTT.

This clone was observed once. The chain carries TRBV28 and TRBJ2-1; 10 positions match TRBD2. This CDR3 has 15 residues. The germline CDR1 and CDR2 sequences are MDHEN and SYDVKM. The V gene end was trimmed by 8 bases and the J gene end by 7 bases; junction bases not matched to a gene: 11. In nucleotides, the CDR3 is TGTGCCAGCCGATTAGCGGGGGGCCTACTTAATGAGCAGTTCTTC. Amino acids: CASRLAGGLLNEQFF.

The chain uses TRBV18 and TRBJ2-4; maybe TRBD2 (6 bases). Germline V gene sequence: CDR1 KGHSH, CDR2 LQKENI. V was clipped by 1 base and J by 5 bases, with 18 bases between them. This CDR3 is built from 17 residues. The CDR3 protein is CASSPLGGGGVQNIQYF. For the CDR3, the DNA is TGTGCCAGCTCACCACTCGGAGGCGGAGGGGTCCAAAACATTCAGTACTTC.

The chain joins TRBV5-1 to TRBJ2-2; 7 positions agree with TRBD1. The CDR3 spans 17 residues. From germline, CDR1 is SGHRS and CDR2 YFSETQ. The V gene end was trimmed by 0 bases and the J gene end by 2 bases; junction bases not matched to a gene: 7. The CDR3 nucleotides read TGCGCCAGCAGCTTGGAACAGACAGGGATCAACACCGGGGAGCTGTTTTTT. Encoded protein: CASSLEQTGINTGELFF.

This clone was counted between two and nine times. The chain has TRBV5-4 and TRBJ2-7; 8 positions agree with TRBD1. The V and J ends lost 5 bases and 6 bases, in that order; junction bases with no gene match: 16. CDR3 size: 16 residues. Germline-derived CDR1 and CDR2 are SGHNT and YYREEE (reference sequence). CDR3 DNA: TGTGCCAGCAGTCTAGATTTGGACAGGGCAAGGGTCGAGCAGTACTTC. Translated: CASSLDLDRARVEQYF.

This chain uses TRBV7-2 with TRBJ1-5, with 8 bases identical to TRBD1. CDR3 length: 15 residues. The J segment lost 4 bases and the V segment lost 5 bases, leaving 7 bases of the junction unmatched. Germline CDR1 reads SGHTA; CDR2 reads FQGNSA. CDR3 amino acids: CASSQGQGNNQPQHF. The CDR3 bases are TGTGCCAGCAGCCAAGGACAGGGAAATAATCAGCCCCAGCATTTT.

This chain joins TRBV9 and TRBJ2-7, with D maybe TRBD2 (6 bases). Trimming removed 0 bases at V and 1 base at J, with 11 bases between. Germline V gene lookup returns CDR1 SGDLS and CDR2 YYNGEE. CDR3 length equals 15 residues. The CDR3 loop reads CASSVGGLSSYEQYF. CDR3 in DNA: TGTGCCAGCAGCGTAGGAGGACTATCGTCCTACGAGCAGTACTTC.

The chain combines TRBV6-1 with TRBJ1-1; no reliable D call. This CDR3 contains 13 residues. Germline V gene data show CDR1 as MNHNS and CDR2 as SASEGT. Deletions cut 8 bases from V and 6 bases from J, with 16 bases between. The CDR3 here is CASGNGVVPEAFF. The CDR3 bases are TGTGCCAGCGGAAACGGGGTTGTACCTGAAGCTTTCTTT.